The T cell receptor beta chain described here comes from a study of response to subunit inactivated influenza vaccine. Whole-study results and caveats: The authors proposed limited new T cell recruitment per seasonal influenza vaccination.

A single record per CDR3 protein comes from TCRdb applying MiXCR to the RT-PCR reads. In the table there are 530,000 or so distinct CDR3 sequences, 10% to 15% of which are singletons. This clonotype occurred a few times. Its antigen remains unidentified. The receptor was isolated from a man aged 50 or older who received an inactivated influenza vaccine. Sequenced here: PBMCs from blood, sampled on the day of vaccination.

CDR3 sequence reads: CASSLDIGGYTF. The CDR3, as DNA: TGTGCCAGCAGCTTAGATATAGGGGGCTACACCTTC. The chain recombines TRBV7-2 with TRBJ1-2, with unresolved D. The CDR3 runs to 12 residues. Germline assignment: CDR1 SGHTA and CDR2 FQGNSA. Trimming removed 1 base from V and 8 bases from J, with 8 bases in between.